This passage covers 32 T cell receptor beta chains from one sample sequenced in a study of blood T cell repertoires in COVID-19 (dated by TCRdb to about 2020). Libraries were prepared through the immunoSEQ multiplex PCR assay. This immuneACCESS table, as held by TCRdb, lists in-frame sequences with V and J called but not all clones. Of the missing ones, under half trace to an unresolved V gene in checked studies; the others have no known cause. A total of about 14,000 clones appear in this sample, around 73% of them only once. Roughly a tenth of the sample belongs to the ten largest clones. The sample consisted of peripheral blood. The receptor source for this set is a man in his 70s with acute or convalescent COVID-19.

This chain uses TRBV9 with TRBJ2-1, with 8 positions matching TRBD1. The CDR3 runs 14 residues. Trimming took 4 bases from V and 10 from J; bases not matched to a gene: 10. Germline V lookup: CDR1 SGDLS, CDR2 YYNGEE. CDR3 sequence: CASSTRTGQDEQFF. CDR3 nucleotide sequence: TGTGCCAGCAGCACCCGGACAGGGCAGGACGAGCAGTTCTTC.

This chain joins TRBV19 and TRBJ2-1; 11 nucleotides align to TRBD2. V dropped 3 bases and J dropped 3; count of bases not matched to a gene: 10. Germline CDR1 is LNHDA and CDR2 is SQIVND (reference sequence). CDR3 length: 18 residues. The CDR3: CASSIFPPTSGIYNEQFF. The CDR3 coding sequence is TGTGCCAGTAGTATCTTTCCCCCGACTAGCGGGATCTACAATGAGCAGTTCTTC. Drawing the rest from reference TRBV19 and TRBJ2-1, the complete variable domain is DGGITQSPKYLFRKEGQNVTLSCEQNLNHDAMYWYRQDPGQGLRLIYYSQIVNDFQKGDIAEGYSVSREKKESFPLTVTSAQKNPTAFYLCASSIFPPTSGIYNEQFFGPGTRLTVL.

A few counts support this clone. The chain couples TRBV11-2 to TRBJ2-3, with D possibly TRBD2 on 5 matching bases. CDR1 is SGHAT and CDR2 is FQNNGV in the germline V gene. V was shortened by 1 base and J by 6 bases, with 5 bases between the two germline ends. The CDR3 runs 12 residues. CDR3 DNA: TGTGCCAGCAGCTTAGCGGGGGATACGCAGTATTTT. Amino acids: CASSLAGDTQYF.

Regarding this clone: Its ends do not fully match the called genes, so a read error is possible. The CDR3 loop is CASSFGTLAGQNF. CDR3 DNA: TGTGCCAGCAGTTTTGGGACGCTAGCGGGCCAGAACTTC. This chain links TRBV28 with TRBJ2-5; 8 bases map to TRBD2. Germline V gene lookup returns CDR1 MDHEN and CDR2 SYDVKM. The length of the CDR3 is 13 residues.

The chain joins TRBV28 to TRBJ1-1, with D possibly TRBD1 on 5 matching bases. The CDR3 has 16 amino acids. V dropped 2 bases and J dropped 2 bases, with 15 bases sitting between them. Germline CDR1 MDHEN, CDR2 SYDVKM. This CDR3 reads CASSLIWGRLNTEAFF. In nucleotides, the CDR3 is TGTGCCAGCAGTTTAATCTGGGGCCGCTTAAACACTGAAGCTTTCTTT. Full variable domain (outside the CDR3, taken from reference TRBV28 and TRBJ1-1): DVKVTQSSRYLVKRTGEKVFLECVQDMDHENMFWYRQDPGLGLRLIYFSYDVKMKEKGDIPEGYSVSREKKERFSLILESASTNQTSMYLCASSLIWGRLNTEAFFGQGTRLTVV.

This chain uses TRBV7-8 with TRBJ2-7; 11 positions agree with TRBD2. Germline CDR1 and CDR2: SGHVS and FQNEAQ. V shed 5 bases, J shed 6 bases, and the junction held 15 bases outside the gene matches. The CDR3 consists of 17 residues. The CDR3 nucleotides are TGTGCCAGCAGCCGAGGACTAGCGGGCTCCTCCGGGGGCGAGCAGTACTTC. Translating gives CASSRGLAGSSGGEQYF.

V is TRBV6-2 or TRBV6-3 and J is TRBJ1-5; the D gene is possibly TRBD1 (5 bases). The CDR3 length is 13 residues. CDR1 is MNHEY, CDR2 SVGEGT, per germline. V dropped 2 bases and J dropped 6 bases, with 8 bases sitting between them. CDR3 loop: CASSYGGAQPQHF. DNA for the CDR3: TGTGCCAGCAGTTACGGCGGGGCTCAGCCCCAGCATTTT.

This rearrangement joins TRBV5-1 to TRBJ2-1, with 12 bases aligning to TRBD2. J gave up 7 bases and V 0 bases, and 2 bases lay outside the gene matches. CDR1 and CDR2 from the germline V gene are SGHRS and YFSETQ. CDR3 length: 15 amino acids. DNA of the CDR3: TGCGCCAGCAGCTTGGGACTAGCGGGAGTAAATGAGCAGTTCTTC. It encodes CASSLGLAGVNEQFF.

Remarks on this clone: One end of the junction is discordant with germline, which a read error may explain. The chain has TRBV11-3 and TRBJ2-7; TRBD2 matches 7 bases. The CDR3 consists of 13 residues. CDR1 SGHNT and CDR2 YENEEA come from the germline V gene. The CDR3 DNA is TGTGTCAGCAAGAGGGCGGGAGCAACCGAGCAGTACTTC. Translated, it gives CVSKRAGATEQYF.

V gene TRBV7-3 combines with J gene TRBJ2-3; possibly TRBD2 for D (5 bases). Germline CDR1 and CDR2: SGHTA and FQGTGA. Trimming removed 2 bases at V and 2 bases at J, with 14 bases between. This CDR3 comprises 16 residues. The CDR3 loop reads CASSLALGTHTDTQYF. The CDR3 nucleotides are TGTGCCAGCAGCTTAGCACTAGGAACCCACACAGATACGCAGTATTTT.

This clone was seen only a few times. The chain recombines TRBV3-1 (or the pseudogene TRBV3-2) with TRBJ1-1, with TRBD1 as a possible D gene (5 bases). Trimming cost V 4 bases and J 4 bases, with 13 bases left between them. CDR1 LGHDT and CDR2 YNNKEL come from the germline V gene (reference sequence). The CDR3 has 14 residues. The CDR3 DNA is TGTGCCAGCAGCCGGGCGGGGACGGGCACTGAAGCTTTCTTT. Translation gives CASSRAGTGTEAFF.

This clone was counted once. This chain uses TRBV30 with TRBJ1-2; the D is unclear. This CDR3 region has 13 residues. Deletions cut 6 bases from V and 5 bases from J, with 16 bases between. Germline values: CDR1 GTSNPN, CDR2 SVGIG (reference sequence). This CDR3 reads CACIPGGGYGYTF. In DNA form, the CDR3 reads TGTGCCTGCATACCCGGAGGAGGGTATGGCTACACCTTC.

The rearrangement joins TRBV6-2 or TRBV6-3 to TRBJ1-6; TRBD1 agrees at 8 bases. This CDR3 spans 16 amino acids. The trim removed 6 bases at V and 6 bases at J, leaving 10 bases unmatched. CDR1 is MNHEY and CDR2 is SVGEGT in the germline V gene. CDR3 in amino acids: CASSRDRDRINSPLHF. The CDR3 region has the DNA TGTGCCAGCAGCCGTGACCGGGACAGGATTAATTCACCCCTCCACTTT.

In DNA, the CDR3 is TGTGCCAGCACCCCTCTGGGGGGAACTCTGAACACTGAAGCTTTCTTT. This gives the protein CASTPLGGTLNTEAFF. V usage is TRBV7-9 and J usage is TRBJ1-1, with D perhaps TRBD1 (5 bases). V lost 7 bases and J 0 bases, leaving 18 bases between the germline ends. The V gene's germline CDR1 is SEHNR and CDR2 FQNEAQ (reference sequence). The CDR3 is 16 amino acids.

This chain connects TRBV6-6 to TRBJ2-1, with 12 positions matching TRBD2. The length of the CDR3 is 18 residues. The V segment lost 5 bases and the J segment 7 bases; nucleotides outside the gene matches: 15. The germline CDR1 and CDR2 sequences are MNHNY and SVGAGI (reference sequence). CDR3 coding DNA: TGTGCCAGCAGTCCGGGCAGGACTAGCGGGGTCCTTAGGAATGAGCAGTTCTTC. It yields the protein CASSPGRTSGVLRNEQFF.

This chain joins TRBV5-4 and TRBJ2-7; D unclear. V shed 0 bases and J shed 3 bases, with 4 bases lying between them. Germline assignment: CDR1 SGHNT and CDR2 YYREEE (reference sequence). The CDR3 extends over 12 amino acids. CDR3 DNA: TGTGCCAGCAGCTTGGACGGCTACGAGCAGTACTTC. It specifies CASSLDGYEQYF.

This clone was observed a few times. The V gene is TRBV7-9, the J gene TRBJ1-3; D uncertain. Trimming shortened V by 1 base and J by 0 bases, and 13 bases separated the two germline ends. The CDR3 consists of 17 residues. The germline gives CDR1 SEHNR, CDR2 FQNEAQ (reference sequence). CDR3 DNA sequence: TGTGCCAGCAGCTTAGGCCTATATGATTCCTCTGGAAACACCATATATTTT. As protein: CASSLGLYDSSGNTIYF.

With regard to this clone: This specimen includes other DNA sequences encoding the same CDR3. The rearrangement links TRBV19 to TRBJ2-6, with D perhaps TRBD2 (5 bases). Germline V gene sequence: CDR1 LNHDA, CDR2 SQIVND (reference sequence). The CDR3 length is 13 residues. V lost 6 bases to trimming and J lost 4 bases, with 7 bases between them. The CDR3 sequence is CASRGAGANVLTF. DNA of the CDR3: TGTGCCAGTAGGGGAGCCGGGGCCAACGTCCTGACTTTC.

V and J are TRBV29-1 and TRBJ1-2, with TRBD1 matching over 10 bases. The germline CDR1 and CDR2 sequences are SQVTM and ANQGSEA. The CDR3 is made up of 13 amino acids. The trim removed 6 bases at V and 7 bases at J, leaving 8 bases unmatched. The CDR3 region has the DNA TGCAGCGTCACCGGGACAGGGGTTAGTGGCTACACCTTC. This translates into CSVTGTGVSGYTF.

This clone occurred once. The genes are TRBV9 and TRBJ1-2; possible D gene TRBD1, 6 bases. Germline assignment: CDR1 SGDLS and CDR2 YYNGEE. Deletions cut 0 bases from V and 3 bases from J, with 12 bases between. The CDR3 consists of 15 residues. CDR3 region: CASSVGAGADYGYTF. CDR3 coding DNA: TGTGCCAGCAGCGTAGGAGCGGGGGCAGACTATGGCTACACCTTC.

The chain employs TRBV5-6 and TRBJ2-7, with TRBD1 identical over 8 bases. From germline, CDR1 is SGHDT and CDR2 YYEEEE. The V and J ends lost 4 bases and 6 bases, in that order; junction bases with no gene match: 9. This CDR3 region has 14 residues. The CDR3 spells CASSLTGVNGEQYF. CDR3 in DNA: TGTGCCAGCAGCCTGACAGGGGTCAATGGCGAGCAGTACTTC.

The rearrangement joins TRBV11-2 to TRBJ2-5; 9 nucleotides align to TRBD1. The junction had 3 bases not matched to a gene; V was cut back by 3 bases and J by 1 base. CDR3 size: 15 residues. Germline V lookup: CDR1 SGHAT, CDR2 FQNNGV. CDR3: CASSLDRGGQETQYF. In nucleotides, the CDR3 is TGTGCCAGCAGCTTGGACAGGGGAGGCCAAGAGACCCAGTACTTC.

This sequence joins TRBV7-9 and TRBJ1-1; D may be TRBD1 (6 bases). Germline lookup yields CDR1 SEHNR and CDR2 FQNEAQ (reference sequence). The CDR3 totals 14 residues. Trimming took 8 bases from V and 3 from J, leaving 16 bases between them. The CDR3 nucleotides are TGTGCCAGCGGACGAACAGGGATTTACACTGAAGCTTTCTTT. Protein product: CASGRTGIYTEAFF.

This clone was seen a single time. The V and J genes are TRBV5-1 and TRBJ2-1; D might be TRBD2 (5 bases). Trimming stripped 0 bases from V and 5 bases from J, with 9 bases between. CDR3 length: 14 amino acids. CDR1 and CDR2 (germline): SGHRS, YFSETQ. CDR3 DNA sequence: TGCGCCAGCAGCTTGGAGCTAGCCGACAATGAGCAGTTCTTC. Amino acid sequence: CASSLELADNEQFF. Full variable domain (outside the CDR3, taken from reference TRBV5-1 and TRBJ2-1): KAGVTQTPRYLIKTRGQQVTLSCSPISGHRSVSWYQQTPGQGLQFLFEYFSETQRNKGNFPGRFSGRQFSNSRSEMNVSTLELGDSALYLCASSLELADNEQFFGPGTRLTVL.

In nucleotides, the CDR3 is TGTGCCAGCCGCCGCGGGGGGGGACAGGGGAGCTACACCTTC. Translation gives CASRRGGGQGSYTF. This chain connects TRBV7-2 to TRBJ1-2; 10 positions agree with TRBD1. This CDR3 is built from 14 residues. Germline V gene lookup returns CDR1 SGHTA and CDR2 FQGNSA. Trimming took 8 bases from V and 9 from J; bases not matched to a gene: 12.

The chain combines TRBV10-3 with TRBJ1-1; TRBD1 matches at 12 bases. The V segment lost 2 bases and the J segment 5 bases; nucleotides outside the gene matches: 3. From germline, CDR1 is ENHRY and CDR2 SYGVKD. The CDR3 length is 15 residues. For the CDR3, the DNA is TGTGCCATCAGTGAGCCGGGACAGGGGGCGACTGAAGCTTTCTTT. It encodes CAISEPGQGATEAFF.

The table lists this clone with a count of one. The genes are TRBV6-2 or TRBV6-3 and TRBJ2-1, with 14 positions matching TRBD2. Germline CDR1 reads MNHEY; CDR2 reads SVGEGT. The CDR3 is made up of 18 amino acids. Unmatched junction bases numbered 7, after V lost 4 bases and J lost 2 bases. This CDR3 is CASSSGTSGGRTYNEQFF. CDR3 coding DNA: TGTGCCAGCAGTTCCGGGACTAGCGGGGGCAGGACCTACAATGAGCAGTTCTTC.

The chain joins TRBV6-2 or TRBV6-3 to TRBJ2-7, with TRBD1 matching over 9 bases. Germline V CDR1 and CDR2: MNHEY, SVGEGT. The CDR3 totals 14 residues. V dropped 5 bases and J dropped 1; count of bases not matched to a gene: 3. The CDR3 sequence is CASSRQGGSYEQYF. DNA of the CDR3: TGTGCCAGCAGTAGACAGGGGGGGTCCTACGAGCAGTACTTC.

J is TRBJ1-1 and V is TRBV7-9; D unresolved. Germline V gene data show CDR1 as SEHNR and CDR2 as FQNEAQ (reference sequence). The CDR3 runs to 13 residues. The V gene lost 6 bases and the J gene lost 6 bases, with 14 bases spanning the gap. CDR3: CASRFFGEAEAFF. Written as DNA, the CDR3 is TGTGCCAGCAGGTTTTTTGGGGAGGCTGAAGCTTTCTTT.

This clone showed up just once. The chain couples TRBV19 to TRBJ1-4; weak D call: TRBD1 (5 bases). There are 14 residues in the CDR3. Trimming removed 4 bases at V and 8 bases at J, with 14 bases between. Germline V gives CDR1 LNHDA, CDR2 SQIVND (reference sequence). CDR3: CASSSGFRGEKLFF. The CDR3 nucleotides are TGTGCCAGTAGTAGCGGGTTCCGGGGGGAAAAACTGTTTTTT.

The rearrangement links TRBV6-5 to TRBJ1-5, with D tentatively TRBD1 (5 bases). The V end was cut by 6 bases, the J end by 6 bases, with 18 bases between. This CDR3 comprises 15 residues. Germline-derived CDR1 and CDR2 are MNHEY and SVGAGI. For the CDR3, the DNA is TGTGCCAGCAGACGCCAGGGTCTCGGGGGTCAGCCCCAGCATTTT. This encodes CASRRQGLGGQPQHF.

The genes are TRBV29-1 and TRBJ2-7; D is uncertain. In germline, CDR1 is SQVTM, CDR2 ANQGSEA. Trimming removed 3 bases from V and 2 bases from J, with 8 bases in between. CDR3 length: 12 residues. CDR3 protein: CSVEADTYEQYF. The CDR3 DNA reads as TGCAGCGTTGAGGCGGATACCTACGAGCAGTACTTC.